Below are 9 T cell receptor beta chains sequenced from a single sample in a study of low-dose radiotherapy and immunotherapy resistance in tumors (dated by TCRdb to 2022 to 2024). First-strand cDNA was synthesized with Superscript III and a set of TRAV- and TRBV-specific primers, covering both TCRalpha and TCRbeta chains. TCRs were amplified with Phusion for around 18 PCR cycles using a constant-region primer together with the adapter attached to the V primers. TCRdb itself trimmed the public reads at Q25 with fastp, ran MiXCR and retained productive beta chains. Entries are consolidated by CDR3 protein sequence, retaining the most common genes and DNA. The sample includes about 6,400 distinct CDR3 sequences, with 60% to 75% observed a single time. 9% to 13% of the sample lies in the top ten. The receptors originated from a human donor with advanced metastatic prostate, ovarian, gallbladder or colorectal cancer (not recorded which). This table probably holds off-target reads from a library built for another chain.

This chain uses TRBV6-4 with TRBJ2-3; 8 bases match TRBD1. The CDR3 runs to 14 residues. V gave up 4 bases and J gave up 2 bases; unmatched junction bases: 2. CDR1 and CDR2 (germline): MRHNA, SNTAGT. CDR3 residues: CASSGTGHTDTQYF. CDR3 bases: TGTGCCAGCAGTGGGACAGGGCACACAGATACGCAGTATTTT.

This clonotype appeared a few times. This rearrangement joins TRBV2 to TRBJ2-6; weak D call: TRBD2 (5 bases). The CDR3 totals 16 residues. V was clipped by 7 bases and J by 4 bases, with 17 bases between them. Germline CDR1 and CDR2: SNHLY and FYNNEI. The CDR3 bases are TGTGCCAGCACCAAGGGTCTCAGAGGGGGGGCCAACGTCCTGACTTTC. This codes for CASTKGLRGGANVLTF.

This clonotype was seen a few times. CDR3 in DNA: TGTGCCAGCAAACGGGGGGGGACCACTGAAGCTTTCTTT. As protein: CASKRGGTTEAFF. The chain is built from TRBV25-1 and TRBJ1-1; TRBD1 is a possible D gene (5 bases). This CDR3 is 13 amino acids long. Trimming took 7 bases from V and 4 from J, leaving 13 bases between them. In germline, CDR1 is MGHDK, CDR2 SYGVNS.

The chain uses TRBV12-3 or TRBV12-4 and TRBJ2-3, with D possibly being TRBD1 or TRBD2 (6 bases each). Trimming stripped 6 bases from V and 3 bases from J, with 19 bases between. CDR3 length equals 16 residues. CDR3 in DNA: TGTGCCAGCAGCTCCAGGCGGGACACAATGACAGATACGCAGTATTTT. Its protein is CASSSRRDTMTDTQYF.

This clonotype was picked up a small number of times. V usage is TRBV5-1 and J usage is TRBJ2-1; the match to TRBD1 covers 7 bases. The CDR3 extends over 14 amino acids. Germline V CDR1 and CDR2: SGHRS, YFSETQ. Trimming took 0 bases from V and 5 from J; bases not matched to a gene: 2. The CDR3 DNA reads as TGCGCCAGCAGCTTGGGGGACAGACACAATGAGCAGTTCTTC. Protein: CASSLGDRHNEQFF.

The CDR3, as DNA: TGTGCCAGCAGCTTAGTCCTAACCCCCCGGACGGCCACTGAAGCTTTCTTT. Translated: CASSLVLTPRTATEAFF. The chain is built from TRBV11-2 and TRBJ1-1, with D uncertain. Germline CDR1 is SGHAT and CDR2 is FQNNGV. Trimming removed 1 base from V and 4 bases from J, with 19 bases in between. The CDR3 contains 17 residues.

This clonotype came up once. The CDR3 sequence: CASSLTGSINYGYTF. In DNA, the CDR3 is TGTGCCAGCAGCCTGACAGGGAGTATTAACTATGGCTACACCTTC. The rearrangement uses TRBV12-3 or TRBV12-4 and TRBJ1-2; 7 bases line up with TRBD1. The CDR3 loop spans 15 amino acids. V lost 6 bases to trimming and J lost 1 base; unmatched junction nucleotides: 8.

Only a few counts were recorded for this clonotype. In nucleotides, the CDR3 is TGTGCCACCGCAACCACTAGGTACAATGAGCAGTTCTTC. This codes for CATATTRYNEQFF. The chain uses TRBV24-1 and TRBJ2-1, with a tentative D call TRBD2 (5 bases). The CDR3 runs 13 residues. Trimming left V 9 bases short and J 4 bases short, with 12 bases between. CDR1 is KGHDR and CDR2 is SFDVKD in the germline V gene.

The CDR3 region is CASSISSDRANYEQYF. The CDR3 DNA is TGTGCCAGCAGTATATCATCCGACAGGGCAAACTACGAGCAGTACTTC. This chain joins TRBV12-3 or TRBV12-4 and TRBJ2-7; 7 bases line up with TRBD1. The trim removed 5 bases at V and 3 bases at J, leaving 13 bases unmatched. The CDR3 is made up of 16 amino acids.